Below are 17 T cell receptor beta chains sequenced from a single sample in a study of blood T cell repertoires in COVID-19. Sequenced by immunoSEQ multiplex PCR; TCRdb stores in-frame clones only, minus some. The table shows hundreds of thousands of clones, with roughly 90% occurring only once. The sequencing input was PBMCs or T cells enriched from blood (not recorded which). These receptors were collected from a young woman with acute COVID-19.

The chain has TRBV2 and TRBJ1-4, with 9 bases lining up with TRBD1. CDR1 SNHLY and CDR2 FYNNEI come from the germline V gene. V trimming: 7 bases; J trimming: 6 bases; junction bases outside the gene matches: 9. This CDR3 contains 15 residues. CDR3 sequence (DNA): TGTGCCAGCACCTCGGGGACAGGGTGGTATGAAAAACTGTTTTTT. It encodes CASTSGTGWYEKLFF.

This chain uses TRBV19 with TRBJ1-5, with 12 nucleotides matching TRBD1. CDR1 is LNHDA, CDR2 SQIVND, per germline (reference sequence). J gave up 6 bases and V 6 bases, and 12 bases lay outside the gene matches. The CDR3 loop spans 17 amino acids. The CDR3 bases are TGTGCCAGTAGGGGGAGGACCGGGACAGGGGGCGGTCAGCCCCAGCATTTT. Its translation: CASRGRTGTGGGQPQHF. Variable domain in full (rest from reference TRBV19 and TRBJ1-5): DGGITQSPKYLFRKEGQNVTLSCEQNLNHDAMYWYRQDPGQGLRLIYYSQIVNDFQKGDIAEGYSVSREKKESFPLTVTSAQKNPTAFYLCASRGRTGTGGGQPQHFGDGTRLSIL.

The chain links TRBV27 to TRBJ2-1; D might be TRBD1 (5 bases). Germline-derived CDR1 and CDR2 are MNHEY and SMNVEV (reference sequence). CDR3 length equals 15 residues. V was trimmed by 8 bases and J by 3 bases, leaving 17 bases between them. The CDR3 DNA reads as TGTGCCAGCTCGTCATCCCCGACAGTCTACAATGAGCAGTTCTTC. This encodes CASSSSPTVYNEQFF.

Here the CDR3 reads CASSFAGTSTDTQYF. DNA for the CDR3: TGTGCCAGCAGCTTCGCGGGTACTAGCACAGATACGCAGTATTTT. This chain joins TRBV11-1 and TRBJ2-3; a weak D match, TRBD2 (5 bases). The germline gives CDR1 SGHAT, CDR2 FQDESV (reference sequence). V was shortened by 3 bases and J by 0 bases, with 10 bases between the two germline ends. This CDR3 comprises 15 residues.

V usage is TRBV11-2 and J usage is TRBJ1-3; D gene ambiguous. The CDR3 totals 16 residues. Deletions cut 0 bases from V and 2 bases from J, with 11 bases between. Germline V lookup: CDR1 SGHAT, CDR2 FQNNGV. The CDR3 region has the DNA TGTGCCAGCAGCTTAGAACGTAACCGGGCTGGAAACACCATATATTTT. This encodes CASSLERNRAGNTIYF.

This chain uses TRBV7-9 with TRBJ2-1; maybe TRBD2 (7 bases). V was shortened by 1 base and J by 6 bases, with 16 bases between the two germline ends. CDR1 SEHNR and CDR2 FQNEAQ come from the germline V gene (reference sequence). CDR3 length: 16 residues. Here the CDR3 DNA reads TGTGCCAGCAGCTTAGTCGCGGGGGACATTTTCAATGAGCAGTTCTTC. It translates to CASSLVAGDIFNEQFF.

The chain is built from TRBV12-3 or TRBV12-4 and TRBJ2-7; no clear D. The length of the CDR3 is 12 residues. V was shortened by 5 bases and J by 6 bases, with 11 bases between the two germline ends. CDR3 nucleotide sequence: TGTGCCAGCAGTCAACGGAGCGCCGAGCAGTACTTC. Translating it yields CASSQRSAEQYF.

This clone was picked up a small number of times. The chain employs TRBV4-1 and TRBJ2-4; D is undetermined. The CDR3 is made up of 17 amino acids. Per the germline V gene, CDR1 is MGHRA and CDR2 is YSYEKL. The ends were cut back, 0 bases at V and 1 base at J, with 13 bases in the middle. Written as DNA, the CDR3 is TGCGCCAGCAGCCAAGACCCTAAGTCCGGGGCCAAAAACATTCAGTACTTC. It codes for CASSQDPKSGAKNIQYF.

CDR3: CASSEYLAGVSYNEQFF. In DNA form, the CDR3 reads TGTGCCAGCAGTGAATATCTAGCGGGAGTCTCCTACAATGAGCAGTTCTTC. This chain connects TRBV25-1 to TRBJ2-1; 10 bases are a match to TRBD2. The CDR3 consists of 17 residues. Germline CDR1 reads MGHDK; CDR2 reads SYGVNS. The V segment lost 0 bases and the J segment 0 bases; nucleotides outside the gene matches: 2.

This rearrangement joins TRBV24-1 to TRBJ2-3; 7 positions match TRBD2. Trimming took 5 bases from V and 3 from J; bases not matched to a gene: 4. The CDR3 consists of 14 residues. CDR1 and CDR2 from the germline V gene are KGHDR and SFDVKD. The CDR3 loop reads CATSVGGGTDTQYF. The CDR3 DNA reads as TGTGCCACCAGTGTTGGGGGGGGAACAGATACGCAGTATTTT.

The J gene is TRBJ2-1, the V gene TRBV24-1; 13 positions agree with TRBD2. CDR1 and CDR2 from the germline V gene are KGHDR and SFDVKD. V dropped 3 bases and J dropped 8; count of bases not matched to a gene: 6. The CDR3 is 16 residues long. The CDR3 protein is CATSDPTSGGGHEQFF. Here the CDR3 DNA reads TGTGCCACCAGTGATCCAACTAGCGGGGGGGGCCATGAGCAGTTCTTC.

This clone was recorded only once. The V gene is TRBV30, the J gene TRBJ2-7; D call uncertain. The germline V and J ends were trimmed by 2 bases and 0 bases, with 11 bases remaining between them. Germline-derived CDR1 and CDR2 are GTSNPN and SVGIG (reference sequence). The length of the CDR3 is 14 residues. CDR3 protein: CAWSHPGFSYEQYF. In DNA form, the CDR3 reads TGTGCCTGGAGTCACCCCGGGTTCTCCTACGAGCAGTACTTC.

The rearrangement links TRBV19 to TRBJ1-4, with D perhaps matching TRBD1 (5 bases). This CDR3 has 16 amino acids. The V gene lost 6 bases and the J gene lost 7 bases, with 21 bases spanning the gap. Germline V gene data show CDR1 as LNHDA and CDR2 as SQIVND (reference sequence). The CDR3 sequence is CASSSLSGLEGEKLFF. The CDR3 DNA sequence: TGTGCCAGTAGCTCCCTGTCGGGGCTGGAGGGTGAAAAACTGTTTTTT. Variable domain in full (rest from reference TRBV19 and TRBJ1-4): DGGITQSPKYLFRKEGQNVTLSCEQNLNHDAMYWYRQDPGQGLRLIYYSQIVNDFQKGDIAEGYSVSREKKESFPLTVTSAQKNPTAFYLCASSSLSGLEGEKLFFGSGTQLSVL.

This clone was seen just once. The rearrangement links TRBV3-1 (or the pseudogene TRBV3-2) to TRBJ2-5; D gene uncertain. In germline, CDR1 is LGHDT, CDR2 YNNKEL (reference sequence). This CDR3 is built from 11 residues. V lost 6 bases, J lost 4 bases, and 6 bases lay in between. Here the CDR3 DNA reads TGTGCCAGCAGACTAACAGAGACCCAGTACTTC. Translation gives CASRLTETQYF.

This clone was recorded a few times. The chain joins TRBV15 to TRBJ1-5; D is unresolved. The germline V gene encodes CDR1 LNHNV and CDR2 YYDKDF (reference sequence). The CDR3 spans 17 residues. V lost 3 bases and J 2 bases, leaving 17 bases between the germline ends. The CDR3 spells CATSRAGRITGNQPQHF. Here the CDR3 DNA reads TGTGCCACCAGCAGGGCCGGGAGGATTACTGGCAATCAGCCCCAGCATTTT.

The chain is built from TRBV7-8 and TRBJ2-1; 8 nucleotides agree with TRBD2. This CDR3 contains 15 residues. The germline CDR1 and CDR2 sequences are SGHVS and FQNEAQ. J gave up 7 bases and V 1 base, and 6 bases lay outside the gene matches. CDR3 amino acids: CASSLGSGGKNEQFF. CDR3 DNA: TGTGCCAGCAGCTTAGGCTCGGGAGGGAAAAATGAGCAGTTCTTC.

This clone was counted a few times. V gene TRBV29-1 combines with J gene TRBJ2-2; 7 nucleotides line up with TRBD1. The CDR3 totals 14 residues. Germline V gene sequence: CDR1 SQVTM, CDR2 ANQGSEA. The J segment lost 6 bases and the V segment lost 5 bases, leaving 9 bases of the junction unmatched. Here the CDR3 reads CSVPQTGLPGELFF. Written as DNA, the CDR3 is TGCAGCGTTCCCCAGACAGGGTTGCCCGGGGAGCTGTTTTTT.